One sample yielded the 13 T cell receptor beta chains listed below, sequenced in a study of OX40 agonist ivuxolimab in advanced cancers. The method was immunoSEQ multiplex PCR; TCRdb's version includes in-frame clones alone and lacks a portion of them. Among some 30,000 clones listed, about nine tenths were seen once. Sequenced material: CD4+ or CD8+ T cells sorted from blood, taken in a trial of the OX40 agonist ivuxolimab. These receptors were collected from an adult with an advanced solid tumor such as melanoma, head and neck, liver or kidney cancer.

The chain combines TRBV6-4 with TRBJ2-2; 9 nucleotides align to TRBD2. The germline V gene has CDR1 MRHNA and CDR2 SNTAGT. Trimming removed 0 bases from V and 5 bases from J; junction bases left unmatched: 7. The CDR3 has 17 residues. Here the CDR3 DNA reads TGTGCCAGCAGTGACTCACGGCGGGGGGGCGATACCGGGGAGCTGTTTTTT. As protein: CASSDSRRGGDTGELFF.

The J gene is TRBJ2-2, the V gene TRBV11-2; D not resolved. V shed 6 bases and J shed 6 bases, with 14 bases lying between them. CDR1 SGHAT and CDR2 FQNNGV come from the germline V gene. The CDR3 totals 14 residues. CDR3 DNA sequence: TGTGCCAGCAGTCCCGACCCGGGCGCCGGGGAGCTGTTTTTT. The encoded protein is CASSPDPGAGELFF.

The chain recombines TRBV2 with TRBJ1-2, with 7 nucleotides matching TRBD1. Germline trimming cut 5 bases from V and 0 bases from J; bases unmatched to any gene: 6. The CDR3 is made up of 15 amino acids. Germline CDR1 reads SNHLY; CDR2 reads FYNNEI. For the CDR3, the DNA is TGTGCCAGCAGTTCTCAGGGGGGAACTAACTATGGCTACACCTTC. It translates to CASSSQGGTNYGYTF.

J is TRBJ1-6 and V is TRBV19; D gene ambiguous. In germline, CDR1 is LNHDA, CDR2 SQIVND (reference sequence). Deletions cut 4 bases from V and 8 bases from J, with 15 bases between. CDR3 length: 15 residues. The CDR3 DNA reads TGTGCCAGTAGTAAGGTCGAGGAACCCCATTCACCCCTCCACTTT. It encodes CASSKVEEPHSPLHF.

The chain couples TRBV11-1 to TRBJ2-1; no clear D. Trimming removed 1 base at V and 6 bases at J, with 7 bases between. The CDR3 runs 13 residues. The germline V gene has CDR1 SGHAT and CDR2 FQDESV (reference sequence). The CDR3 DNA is TGTGCCAGCAGCTTAGGTCAAATCAATGAGCAGTTCTTC. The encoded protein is CASSLGQINEQFF.

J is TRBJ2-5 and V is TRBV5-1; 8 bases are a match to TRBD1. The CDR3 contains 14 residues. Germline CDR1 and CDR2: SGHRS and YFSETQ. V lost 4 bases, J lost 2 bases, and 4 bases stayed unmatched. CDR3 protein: CASSIQGGQETQYF. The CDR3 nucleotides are TGCGCCAGCAGCATACAGGGGGGACAAGAGACCCAGTACTTC.

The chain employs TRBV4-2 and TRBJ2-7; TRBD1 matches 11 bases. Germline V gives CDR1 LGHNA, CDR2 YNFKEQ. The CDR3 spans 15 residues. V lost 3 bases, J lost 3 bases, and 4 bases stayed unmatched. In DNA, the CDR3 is TGTGCCAGCAGCCATGGGGACAGGGGGTTCTACGAGCAGTACTTC. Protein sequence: CASSHGDRGFYEQYF.

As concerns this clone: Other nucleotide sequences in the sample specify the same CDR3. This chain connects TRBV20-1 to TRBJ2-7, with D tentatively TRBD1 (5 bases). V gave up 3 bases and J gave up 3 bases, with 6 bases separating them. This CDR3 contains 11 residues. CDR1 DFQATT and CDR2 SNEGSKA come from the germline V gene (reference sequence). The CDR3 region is CSARDNYEQYF. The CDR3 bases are TGCAGTGCTAGGGACAACTACGAGCAGTACTTC.

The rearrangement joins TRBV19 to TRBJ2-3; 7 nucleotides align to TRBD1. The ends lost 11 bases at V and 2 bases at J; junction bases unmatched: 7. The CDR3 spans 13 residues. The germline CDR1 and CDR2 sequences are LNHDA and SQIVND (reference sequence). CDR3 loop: CAGKDRYTDTQYF. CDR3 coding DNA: TGTGCCGGCAAGGACAGGTACACAGATACGCAGTATTTT.

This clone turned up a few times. The CDR3 here is CASSPTSGGAYEQYF. The DNA of the CDR3 is TGCGCCAGCAGTCCTACTAGCGGGGGGGCCTACGAGCAGTACTTC. The chain couples TRBV5-1 to TRBJ2-7, with TRBD2 matching over 13 bases. CDR1 is SGHRS, CDR2 YFSETQ, per germline. Losses at the gene ends were 5 bases for V and 2 bases for J; bases not matched to a gene: 4. There are 15 residues in the CDR3.

CDR3 nucleotide sequence: TGTGCCAGCAGTGCTCTAACAGCGGGGTTCGTTGAGACCCAGTACTTC. This codes for CASSALTAGFVETQYF. The chain links TRBV27 to TRBJ2-5; 7 nucleotides match TRBD2. Losses at the gene ends were 5 bases for V and 5 bases for J; bases not matched to a gene: 14. Per germline, CDR1 MNHEY and CDR2 SMNVEV (reference sequence). CDR3 length equals 16 residues.

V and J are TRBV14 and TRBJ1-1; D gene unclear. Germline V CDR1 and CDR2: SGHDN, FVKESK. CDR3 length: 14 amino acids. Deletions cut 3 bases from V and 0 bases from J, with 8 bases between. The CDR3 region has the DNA TGTGCCAGCAGCCACCGGCCCATGAACACTGAAGCTTTCTTT. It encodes CASSHRPMNTEAFF.

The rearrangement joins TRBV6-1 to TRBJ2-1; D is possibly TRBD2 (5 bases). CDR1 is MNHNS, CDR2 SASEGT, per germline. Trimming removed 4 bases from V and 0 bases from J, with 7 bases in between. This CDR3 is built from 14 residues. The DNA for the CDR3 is TGTGCCAGCAGTGGACTAAGCTCCTACAATGAGCAGTTCTTC. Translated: CASSGLSSYNEQFF.